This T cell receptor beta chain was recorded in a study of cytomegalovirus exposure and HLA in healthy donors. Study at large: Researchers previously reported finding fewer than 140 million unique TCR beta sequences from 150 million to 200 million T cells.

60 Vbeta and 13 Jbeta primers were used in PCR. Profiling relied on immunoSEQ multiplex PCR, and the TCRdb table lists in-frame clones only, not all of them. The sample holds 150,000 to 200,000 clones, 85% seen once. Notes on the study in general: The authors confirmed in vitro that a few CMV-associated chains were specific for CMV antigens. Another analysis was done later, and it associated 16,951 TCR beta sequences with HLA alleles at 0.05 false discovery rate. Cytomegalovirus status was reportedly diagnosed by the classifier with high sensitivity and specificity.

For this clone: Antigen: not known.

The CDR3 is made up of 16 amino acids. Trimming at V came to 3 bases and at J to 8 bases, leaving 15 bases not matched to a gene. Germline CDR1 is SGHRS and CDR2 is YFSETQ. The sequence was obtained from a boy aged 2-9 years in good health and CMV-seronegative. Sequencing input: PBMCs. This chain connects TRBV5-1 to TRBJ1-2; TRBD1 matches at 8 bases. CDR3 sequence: CASSSDRVFPGSGYTF. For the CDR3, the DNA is TGCGCCAGCAGCTCGGACAGGGTGTTCCCCGGTAGCGGCTACACCTTC.